The clone carrying this TCR beta chain came up a few times. Researchers took RNA transcripts and amplified TCR beta CDR3 regions from them. Second-round multiplex PCR came after a first-round RT-PCR that employed HTBI primers. TCRdb passed the multiplex PCR reads through MiXCR, listing each CDR3 protein once. This sample yields about 620,000 distinct CDR3 sequences, of which 22% are seen a single time; approximately 6.5% belongs to the top ten. This entry is derived from a study of Graves' ophthalmopathy and Graves' hyperthyroidism. Sequencing was carried out using peripheral blood. The TCR originated in a woman younger than 30 with stable Graves' hyperthyroidism. Some clones in this sample may be carry-over from other donors' samples.

This CDR3 reads CASSLSGGAPETQYF. The CDR3 DNA reads TGTGCCAGCAGCTTGAGCGGGGGGGCCCCAGAGACCCAGTACTTC. V and J are TRBV7-8 and TRBJ2-5, with 10 bases lining up with TRBD2. V shed 3 bases, J shed 4 bases, and the junction held 5 bases outside the gene matches. There are 15 residues in the CDR3. CDR1 and CDR2 (germline): SGHVS, FQNEAQ.